This TCR beta chain stems from a study of blood T cell repertoires in COVID-19. About the research overall: PBMCs, B-cell-depleted T cells, or T cells were the source of the cDNA or gDNA that made up the material.

This CDR3 region has 15 residues. Germline V lookup: CDR1 SGHKS, CDR2 YYEKEE (reference sequence). V trimming: 4 bases; J trimming: 2 bases; junction bases outside the gene matches: 8. This clone was seen just once. In the authors' workflow: Estimates of nucleated cell counts were drawn from the amplification of reference gene primers. The repertoire was sequenced with immunoSEQ multiplex PCR; TCRdb's copy has only in-frame clones and lacks some. That table supplies the V and J calls and clone size; D and trimming were determined from the DNA. The sample lists about 190,000 clones; around 85% were seen once.

The source of this sequence is a woman aged 50 to 60 with acute or convalescent COVID-19. The specimen was peripheral blood. The chain uses TRBV5-5 and TRBJ2-7; 8 nucleotides match TRBD1. The CDR3 region has the DNA TGTGCCAGCAGCAAAACAGGGGGTGGGACCTACGAGCAGTACTTC. It yields the protein CASSKTGGGTYEQYF.